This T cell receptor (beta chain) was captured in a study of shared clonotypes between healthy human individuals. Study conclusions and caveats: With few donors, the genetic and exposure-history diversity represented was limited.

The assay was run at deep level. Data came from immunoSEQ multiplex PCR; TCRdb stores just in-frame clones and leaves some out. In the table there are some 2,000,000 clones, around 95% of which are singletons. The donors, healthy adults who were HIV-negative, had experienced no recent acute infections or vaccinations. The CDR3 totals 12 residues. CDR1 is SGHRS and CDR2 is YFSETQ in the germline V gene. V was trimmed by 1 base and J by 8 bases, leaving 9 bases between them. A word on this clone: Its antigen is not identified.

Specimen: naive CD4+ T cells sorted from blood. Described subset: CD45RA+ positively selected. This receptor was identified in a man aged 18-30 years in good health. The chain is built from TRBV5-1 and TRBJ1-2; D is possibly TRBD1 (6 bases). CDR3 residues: CASSLSGVGYTF. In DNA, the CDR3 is TGCGCCAGCAGCTTGTCAGGGGTAGGCTACACCTTC.